Following are 9 T cell receptor beta chains from one sample sequenced in a study of T-cell memory formation after mild COVID-19. In TCRdb, the 5' RACE reads were re-called with MiXCR into one record per CDR3 protein. The sample includes 250,000 to 350,000 distinct CDR3 sequences, roughly 17% of them seen just once. What was sequenced was PBMCs or a T cell subset sorted from them (not recorded which). Every receptor here comes from a man aged 18 to 30 who had mild COVID-19 (a few samples of this study predate the infection). Cell type and time point are not known.

This clonotype was picked up many times. The V call is TRBV6-5, the J call TRBJ2-2, with TRBD1 matching 7 bases. This CDR3 is built from 13 residues. Germline CDR1 MNHEY, CDR2 SVGAGI. V lost 8 bases to trimming and J lost 1 base; unmatched junction nucleotides: 1. The CDR3 sequence is CASGQENTGELFF. In nucleotides, the CDR3 is TGTGCCAGCGGACAGGAGAACACCGGGGAGCTGTTTTTT.

The chain has TRBV21-1 and TRBJ2-7; no check of the table's D call, TRBD1, against the DNA was made. TRBV21-1 is shown as a pseudogene. This CDR3 region has 16 residues. The CDR3 region has the DNA TGTGCCAGCAGCAAGGGGGGCAGGAGCCCCTCCTACGAGCAGTACGTC. Protein sequence: CASSKGGRSPSYEQYV.

This clonotype has a count of ten or more. This chain links TRBV4-1 with TRBJ2-7; 7 bases match TRBD1. J was trimmed by 3 bases and V by 1 base; bases with no gene match: 6. Germline loops: CDR1 MGHRA, CDR2 YSYEKL. CDR3 length: 15 residues. DNA of the CDR3: TGCGCCAGCAGCCAAGTCACAGGGGCTGGCTACGAGCAGTACTTC. Translated, it gives CASSQVTGAGYEQYF.

This clonotype was observed a handful of times. The V call is TRBV27, the J call TRBJ1-1, with 8 bases fitting TRBD1. V lost 5 bases to trimming and J lost 4 bases; unmatched junction nucleotides: 12. CDR1 MNHEY and CDR2 SMNVEV come from the germline V gene (reference sequence). The CDR3 totals 16 residues. Written as DNA, the CDR3 is TGTGCCAGCAGTCCCCCCAGGGGGCGTGGAAGCACTGAAGCTTTCTTT. This sequence encodes CASSPPRGRGSTEAFF.

This chain joins TRBV9 and TRBJ2-3, with D perhaps given as TRBD1 or TRBD2 (6 bases each). V lost 5 bases, J lost 0 bases, and 13 bases lay in between. The germline V gene encodes CDR1 SGDLS and CDR2 YYNGEE. The CDR3 is made up of 15 amino acids. CDR3 DNA: TGTGCCAGCAGGCCGGGGGCTAGAAGCACAGATACGCAGTATTTT. Residues: CASRPGARSTDTQYF.

There are a few counts of this clonotype. This chain links TRBV15 with TRBJ1-1; TRBD1 aligns across 7 bases. This CDR3 has 15 amino acids. The junction had 4 bases not matched to a gene; V was cut back by 0 bases and J by 3 bases. The germline gives CDR1 LNHNV, CDR2 YYDKDF (reference sequence). The CDR3 is CATSRDGRGDTEAFF. In DNA form, the CDR3 reads TGTGCCACCAGCAGAGATGGCAGGGGGGACACTGAAGCTTTCTTT.

The V and J genes are TRBV10-2 and TRBJ2-5, with 11 positions matching TRBD2. Trimming at V came to 6 bases and at J to 7 bases, leaving 7 bases not matched to a gene. CDR1 WSHSY and CDR2 SAAADI come from the germline V gene. This CDR3 has 14 amino acids. The CDR3 region is CASRGLAVQGTQYF. Here the CDR3 DNA reads TGCGCCAGCAGGGGACTAGCGGTCCAGGGGACCCAGTACTTC.

This clonotype has more than one count but fewer than ten. V and J are TRBV12-3 or TRBV12-4 and TRBJ2-1; 7 nucleotides agree with TRBD2. This CDR3 region has 13 residues. V trimming: 6 bases; J trimming: 6 bases; junction bases outside the gene matches: 5. CDR3 DNA: TGTGCCAGCAGAATGACTAGCCGCAATGAGCAGTTCTTC. It translates to CASRMTSRNEQFF.

This clonotype was recorded a few times. The rearrangement uses TRBV6-6 and TRBJ2-7; no clear D gene. The germline gives CDR1 MNHNY, CDR2 SVGAGI (reference sequence). The V gene lost 6 bases and the J gene lost 6 bases, with 21 bases spanning the gap. The CDR3 extends over 15 amino acids. The CDR3 bases are TGTGCCAGCAGAGCCACGTGGGATTCCTCATCCGAGCAGTACTTC. This encodes CASRATWDSSSEQYF.